This section outlines one T cell receptor beta chain sequence together with its context. The data belong to a study of PD-L1 blockade in urothelial cancer. Germline V CDR1 and CDR2: SGHRS, YFSETQ. The CDR3 has 15 amino acids. The V segment lost 0 bases and the J segment 6 bases; nucleotides outside the gene matches: 6. Generated by immunoSEQ multiplex PCR, the TCRdb table keeps only in-frame clones and is missing some. The sample has about 74,000 clones, 90% seen once. Time point meaning: pretreatment peripheral blood. This chain links TRBV5-1 with TRBJ1-5; TRBD1 agrees at 7 bases. Sample: PBMCs, taken around atezolizumab (anti-PD-L1) treatment. The sequence came from a man between 65 and 79 years old with urothelial cancer. The CDR3 sequence: CASSLATGIGQPQHF. CDR3 in DNA: TGCGCCAGCAGCTTGGCGACAGGGATCGGTCAGCCCCAGCATTTT.